These 18 T cell receptor beta chains originate from one sample sequenced in a study of blood T cell repertoires in COVID-19. Clones were sequenced by immunoSEQ multiplex PCR, and TCRdb holds only the in-frame ones, with some missing. The data show approximately 210,000 clones, about 91% seen once. Sequenced material: peripheral blood. Source of these receptors: a woman aged 40 to 50 with acute or convalescent COVID-19.

The J gene is TRBJ2-5, the V gene TRBV11-2, with D tentatively TRBD1 (6 bases). Trimming pared 5 bases from V and 3 bases from J, leaving 10 bases between. The CDR3 covers 13 residues. In germline, CDR1 is SGHAT, CDR2 FQNNGV. CDR3 region: CASSQDSKETQYF. CDR3 DNA: TGTGCCAGCAGCCAGGACAGTAAAGAGACCCAGTACTTC. Full variable domain (missing parts from reference TRBV11-2 and TRBJ2-5): EAGVAQSPRYKIIEKRQSVAFWCNPISGHATLYWYQQILGQGPKLLIQFQNNGVVDDSQLPKDRFSAERLKGVDSTLKIQPAKLEDSAVYLCASSQDSKETQYFGPGTRLLVL.

The V and J genes are TRBV5-1 and TRBJ2-5, with TRBD2 matching 16 bases. The J segment lost 1 base and the V segment lost 4 bases, leaving 4 bases of the junction unmatched. Germline CDR1 is SGHRS and CDR2 is YFSETQ. This CDR3 has 17 amino acids. DNA for the CDR3: TGCGCCAGCAGCCCCGGGACTAGCGGGGGGGTCCAAGAGACCCAGTACTTC. Translation gives CASSPGTSGGVQETQYF.

The chain uses TRBV6-5 and TRBJ1-1; 7 bases are a match to TRBD1. The CDR3 runs 13 residues. Trimming removed 6 bases from V and 5 bases from J; junction bases left unmatched: 6. Germline CDR1 reads MNHEY; CDR2 reads SVGAGI. The CDR3 protein is CASRQGEGTEAFF. The CDR3, as DNA: TGTGCCAGCAGGCAGGGGGAAGGGACTGAAGCTTTCTTT.

The CDR3 DNA reads TGCGCCAGCAGCCAAGTTCCCGGAACACGAGACCTGAGGACTGAAGCTTTCTTT. This encodes CASSQVPGTRDLRTEAFF. The genes are TRBV4-1 and TRBJ1-1; D remains ambiguous. The germline V gene encodes CDR1 MGHRA and CDR2 YSYEKL. This CDR3 comprises 18 residues. Trimming removed 1 base from V and 5 bases from J, with 23 bases in between.

A remark on this clone: In the same sample, other DNA sequences code for this CDR3. The genes are TRBV30 and TRBJ1-2, with D hard to call. Germline lookup yields CDR1 GTSNPN and CDR2 SVGIG (reference sequence). V lost 1 base and J 2 bases, leaving 5 bases between the germline ends. The CDR3 has 12 amino acids. CDR3 DNA sequence: TGTGCCTGGAGTGGAGGCAACTATGGCTACACCTTC. This gives the protein CAWSGGNYGYTF.

The chain joins TRBV12-3 or TRBV12-4 to TRBJ1-1; tentative D call: TRBD1 (6 bases). The CDR3 covers 13 residues. V was shortened by 6 bases and J by 7 bases, with 15 bases between the two germline ends. The DNA for the CDR3 is TGTGCCAGCAGATCGGACAGCTGGGTTGAAGCTTTCTTT. The encoded protein is CASRSDSWVEAFF.

The chain is built from TRBV2 and TRBJ1-2; maybe TRBD1 (5 bases). Trimming took 8 bases from V and 4 from J, leaving 20 bases between them. The CDR3 spans 15 residues. Germline CDR1 is SNHLY and CDR2 is FYNNEI. The CDR3 DNA reads as TGTGCCAGCGGGAAACCCGGAGGGACCTCCTATGGCTACACCTTC. Translating gives CASGKPGGTSYGYTF. The whole variable domain, filled in from reference TRBV2 and TRBJ1-2, reads EPEVTQTPSHQVTQMGQEVILRCVPISNHLYFYWYRQILGQKVEFLVSFYNNEISEKSEIFDDQFSVERPDGSNFTLKIRSTKLEDSAMYFCASGKPGGTSYGYTFGSGTRLTVV.

This clone was detected only once. The V gene is TRBV5-1, the J gene TRBJ2-4, with TRBD1 identical over 8 bases. This CDR3 region has 15 residues. Germline trimming cut 7 bases from V and 6 bases from J; bases unmatched to any gene: 12. Germline CDR1 SGHRS, CDR2 YFSETQ. Here the CDR3 reads CASAPGAGGINIQYF. The CDR3 region has the DNA TGCGCCAGCGCACCAGGGGCAGGGGGCATAAACATTCAGTACTTC.

The J gene is TRBJ1-1, the V gene TRBV11-2; 10 positions agree with TRBD1. There are 15 residues in the CDR3. Trimming removed 4 bases from V and 9 bases from J; junction bases left unmatched: 11. CDR1 is SGHAT and CDR2 is FQNNGV in the germline V gene. CDR3 region: CASSSLVGQGVQAFF. In nucleotides, the CDR3 is TGTGCCAGCAGCTCACTGGTCGGACAGGGGGTTCAAGCTTTCTTT. The entire variable domain, with the rest obtained from reference TRBV11-2 and TRBJ1-1, is as follows: EAGVAQSPRYKIIEKRQSVAFWCNPISGHATLYWYQQILGQGPKLLIQFQNNGVVDDSQLPKDRFSAERLKGVDSTLKIQPAKLEDSAVYLCASSSLVGQGVQAFFGQGTRLTVV.

This chain links TRBV5-1 with TRBJ2-3, with D possibly matching TRBD2 (5 bases). Between the trimmed V and J ends, which lost 2 bases and 0 bases, there was a span of 7 bases. The germline CDR1 and CDR2 sequences are SGHRS and YFSETQ. The CDR3 loop spans 14 amino acids. The CDR3 bases are TGCGCCAGCAGCTTAGGAGGCAGCACAGATACGCAGTATTTT. This sequence encodes CASSLGGSTDTQYF. The full variable domain, with the rest looked up from reference TRBV5-1 and TRBJ2-3, is KAGVTQTPRYLIKTRGQQVTLSCSPISGHRSVSWYQQTPGQGLQFLFEYFSETQRNKGNFPGRFSGRQFSNSRSEMNVSTLELGDSALYLCASSLGGSTDTQYFGPGTRLTVL.

This sequence joins TRBV5-1 and TRBJ1-1, with no clear D. The CDR3 contains 16 residues. Germline V gives CDR1 SGHRS, CDR2 YFSETQ. Trimming took off 0 bases at V and 4 bases at J, with 16 bases between the two ends. DNA for the CDR3: TGCGCCAGCAGCTTGGAATTTAGCCCGACGGGCACTGAAGCTTTCTTT. Translated, it gives CASSLEFSPTGTEAFF.

The chain joins TRBV9 to TRBJ2-2; TRBD1 matches at 8 bases. Per germline, CDR1 SGDLS and CDR2 YYNGEE. The V gene end was trimmed by 4 bases and the J gene end by 0 bases; junction bases not matched to a gene: 2. The CDR3 runs to 15 residues. The CDR3 region has the DNA TGTGCCAGCAGCTTGGGACAGGCGAACACCGGGGAGCTGTTTTTT. This translates into CASSLGQANTGELFF.

V is TRBV5-4 and J is TRBJ1-4; D gene uncertain. Germline V lookup: CDR1 SGHNT, CDR2 YYREEE (reference sequence). The V gene lost 4 bases and the J gene lost 3 bases, with 13 bases spanning the gap. This CDR3 contains 15 residues. The CDR3 here is CASSTYHSSNEKLFF. Written as DNA, the CDR3 is TGTGCCAGCAGCACGTACCACAGTTCTAATGAAAAACTGTTTTTT. Looking up the rest from reference TRBV5-4 and TRBJ1-4 gives the full variable domain: ETGVTQSPTHLIKTRGQQVTLRCSSQSGHNTVSWYQQALGQGPQFIFQYYREEENGRGNFPPRFSGLQFPNYSSELNVNALELDDSALYLCASSTYHSSNEKLFFGSGTQLSVL.

V usage is TRBV5-1 and J usage is TRBJ1-2, with D possibly TRBD1 on 6 matching bases. The CDR3 spans 11 residues. The germline gives CDR1 SGHRS, CDR2 YFSETQ. Trimming shortened V by 5 bases and J by 6 bases, and 8 bases separated the two germline ends. CDR3 loop: CASSSGDGYTF. The DNA for the CDR3 is TGCGCCAGCAGTTCAGGGGATGGCTACACCTTC.

V usage is TRBV5-4 and J usage is TRBJ2-1, with 9 nucleotides matching TRBD2. Germline CDR1 and CDR2: SGHNT and YYREEE (reference sequence). This CDR3 has 17 amino acids. Trimming at V came to 4 bases and at J to 4 bases, leaving 12 bases not matched to a gene. The chain's CDR3 is CASSPFLLAGKYNEQFF. CDR3 DNA: TGTGCCAGCAGCCCATTCCTGCTAGCGGGGAAATACAATGAGCAGTTCTTC.

The J gene is TRBJ1-5, the V gene TRBV2, with D perhaps matching TRBD1 (6 bases). Between the trimmed V and J ends, which lost 6 bases and 3 bases, there was a span of 12 bases. The CDR3 covers 14 residues. Germline-derived CDR1 and CDR2 are SNHLY and FYNNEI. Here the CDR3 reads CASRNRAINQPQHF. The CDR3 region has the DNA TGTGCCAGCAGAAACAGGGCTATCAATCAGCCCCAGCATTTT.

The V gene is TRBV5-1, the J gene TRBJ2-3; a possible D gene is TRBD1 (5 bases). The V end lost 2 bases, the J end lost 2 bases, and 6 bases lay between the germline ends. This CDR3 spans 13 amino acids. The germline V gene encodes CDR1 SGHRS and CDR2 YFSETQ. Here the CDR3 reads CASSLGDTDTQYF. CDR3 DNA: TGCGCCAGCAGCTTAGGGGACACAGATACGCAGTATTTT.

The chain uses TRBV6-5 and TRBJ1-2; D is perhaps TRBD1 (5 bases). Looked up from germline, CDR1 is MNHEY and CDR2 is SVGAGI. There are 14 residues in the CDR3. V was pared by 0 bases and J by 5 bases, with 10 bases between. CDR3 residues: CASSYSAGWYGYTF. For the CDR3, the DNA is TGTGCCAGCAGTTACTCGGCAGGGTGGTATGGCTACACCTTC.